The next 3 T cell receptor beta chains were all read from a single sample in a study of T cell repertoires in cytomegalovirus infection. TCRdb reprocessed the reads with MiXCR, giving one entry per CDR3 protein. The repertoire holds roughly 640,000 distinct CDR3 sequences, with approximately 24% as singletons. Sequencing was carried out using CD8+ T cells from PBMCs. The origin of the receptors is a human donor in good health (CMV status not recorded). Some clones in this sample may be carry-over from other donors' samples.

This clonotype appeared a few times. The chain recombines TRBV27 with TRBJ1-1, with 11 bases that match TRBD1. With V trimmed by 5 bases and J by 0 bases, 8 bases remained unmatched. Germline V gene sequence: CDR1 MNHEY, CDR2 SMNVEV (reference sequence). CDR3 size: 17 residues. The CDR3 protein is CASSPLGTGGLNTEAFF. The CDR3 DNA follows: TGTGCCAGCAGTCCGCTCGGGACAGGGGGTTTGAACACTGAAGCTTTCTTT.

This clonotype turned up a few times. The V gene is TRBV7-9, the J gene TRBJ2-1; 14 nucleotides line up with TRBD2. V lost 4 bases and J lost 13; bases outside the gene matches: 24. CDR1 SEHNR and CDR2 FQNEAQ come from the germline V gene (reference sequence). The CDR3 loop spans 20 amino acids. The CDR3 DNA sequence: TGTGCCAGCAGCTCGAACAACGCTGGACTAGCGGGGGGCTCGCGGGGACAACAGTTCTTC. Amino acids: CASSSNNAGLAGGSRGQQFF.

This chain uses TRBV6-2 or TRBV6-3 with TRBJ1-2, with 8 bases fitting TRBD1. CDR1 MNHEY and CDR2 SVGEGT come from the germline V gene. This CDR3 is 15 amino acids long. Losses at the gene ends were 4 bases for V and 4 bases for J; bases not matched to a gene: 8. In nucleotides, the CDR3 is TGTGCCAGCAGTTCCACGACAGGGGCCCTCTATGGCTACACCTTC. It is translated as CASSSTTGALYGYTF.